The present T cell receptor (beta chain) was sequenced within a study of shared clonotypes between healthy human individuals. Data came from immunoSEQ multiplex PCR; TCRdb stores just in-frame clones and leaves some out. The data show 2 million to 3 million clones, 80% to 95% seen once. Germline V lookup: CDR1 SGHVS, CDR2 FQNEAQ. This CDR3 has 14 amino acids. The ends were cut back, 1 base at V and 1 base at J, with 7 bases in the middle. As regards this clone: Within the sample, other DNA sequences also encode this same CDR3.

This clonotype was obtained from a man aged 18 to 35 in good health. Some clones in this sample may be carry-over from other donors' samples. V is TRBV7-8 and J is TRBJ1-1; D ambiguous. Input material: naive CD4+ T cells from PBMCs. Subset denoted: CD45RA+ positively selected. The CDR3 loop is CASSLVPGNTEAFF. In nucleotides, the CDR3 is TGTGCCAGCAGCTTAGTTCCCGGGAACACTGAAGCTTTCTTT.